The 14 T cell receptor beta chains listed next were all sequenced from one sample in a study of OX40 agonist ivuxolimab in advanced cancers. Method: immunoSEQ multiplex PCR; TCRdb's copy keeps in-frame clones and lacks some. The sample lists about 48,000 clones; around 90% were seen once. Sequenced material: CD4+ or CD8+ T cells sorted from blood, taken in a trial of the OX40 agonist ivuxolimab. The receptors derive from an adult with an advanced solid tumor such as melanoma, head and neck, liver or kidney cancer.

The rearrangement joins TRBV27 to TRBJ1-5, with 9 bases that match TRBD1. Germline-derived CDR1 and CDR2 are MNHEY and SMNVEV (reference sequence). The CDR3 is 15 amino acids. After removal of 4 bases from V and 6 bases from J, the junction contained 7 bases not matched to a gene. The CDR3, as DNA: TGTGCCAGCAGTTCGGGGACAGGGCAGGGTCAGCCCCAGCATTTT. Its protein product is CASSSGTGQGQPQHF.

The chain has TRBV13 and TRBJ2-3; 12 positions agree with TRBD2. Unmatched junction bases numbered 5, after V lost 3 bases and J lost 4 bases. In germline, CDR1 is PRHDT, CDR2 FYEKMQ (reference sequence). This CDR3 comprises 16 residues. The CDR3 coding sequence is TGTGCCAGCAGCTTCCCTAGCGGGGGGGCTGCAGATACGCAGTATTTT. This encodes CASSFPSGGAADTQYF.

This chain uses TRBV27 with TRBJ1-5, with no clear D. This CDR3 comprises 14 residues. CDR1 and CDR2 (germline): MNHEY, SMNVEV (reference sequence). V was clipped by 0 bases and J by 5 bases, with 8 bases between them. The CDR3 sequence: CASSLSGVHQPQHF. In DNA, the CDR3 is TGTGCCAGCAGTTTATCCGGGGTGCATCAGCCCCAGCATTTT.

To note about this clone: Additional DNA sequences in this sample encode the identical CDR3. This chain links TRBV2 with TRBJ1-6, with D uncertain. V was cut by 6 bases and J by 7 bases, with 7 bases left in between. CDR1 is SNHLY, CDR2 FYNNEI, per germline. This CDR3 has 12 residues. CDR3 region: CASRALNSPLHF. The CDR3 nucleotides read TGTGCCAGCAGAGCGCTGAATTCACCCCTCCACTTT. Full variable domain (missing parts from reference TRBV2 and TRBJ1-6): EPEVTQTPSHQVTQMGQEVILRCVPISNHLYFYWYRQILGQKVEFLVSFYNNEISEKSEIFDDQFSVERPDGSNFTLKIRSTKLEDSAMYFCASRALNSPLHFGNGTRLTVT.

The chain recombines TRBV7-6 with TRBJ2-7; D is undetermined. This CDR3 is built from 15 residues. The germline V and J ends were trimmed by 3 bases and 3 bases, with 15 bases remaining between them. CDR1 and CDR2 from the germline V gene are SGHVS and FNYEAQ. CDR3 sequence reads: CASSLGRDNNYEQYV. The CDR3 region has the DNA TGTGCCAGCAGCTTGGGAAGAGACAACAACTACGAGCAGTACGTC.

This rearrangement joins TRBV21-1 to TRBJ1-3; TRBD1, the D gene given by the table, was not confirmed from the DNA. TRBV21-1 is tagged as a pseudogene. CDR3 length: 18 residues. CDR3 sequence reads: CASSKVSAGHSSGNTIYF. For the CDR3, the DNA is TGTGCCAGCAGCAAAGTTTCGGCAGGGCACAGCTCTGGAAACACCATATATTTT.

J is TRBJ2-2 and V is TRBV9; TRBD2 is a possible D gene (6 bases). Germline CDR1 reads SGDLS; CDR2 reads YYNGEE. With 4 bases removed from V and 3 bases from J, the gap between germline ends came to 10 bases. The length of the CDR3 is 14 residues. The CDR3 region is CASSRLGDTGELFF. CDR3 coding DNA: TGTGCCAGCAGCCGACTAGGTGACACCGGGGAGCTGTTTTTT.

The chain employs TRBV9 and TRBJ2-2, with TRBD2 as a possible D gene (5 bases). The CDR3 sequence is 16 residues long. Per germline, CDR1 SGDLS and CDR2 YYNGEE. Trimming took 0 bases from V and 3 from J, leaving 12 bases between them. The CDR3 bases are TGTGCCAGCAGCGTAGTCCCCGCGGAGGACACCGGGGAGCTGTTTTTT. Encoded protein: CASSVVPAEDTGELFF.

This clone has only one observation. The genes are TRBV12-5 and TRBJ2-7, with a weak D call TRBD1 (8 bases). The CDR3 extends over 18 amino acids. Per the germline V gene, CDR1 is LGHNT and CDR2 is FRNRAP. The V and J ends lost 0 bases and 2 bases respectively, with 20 bases between them. The CDR3: CASGLVLGGDRPTYEQYF. Here the CDR3 DNA reads TGTGCTAGTGGTTTGGTACTTGGGGGGGACAGGCCCACCTACGAGCAGTACTTC.

V usage is TRBV18 and J usage is TRBJ2-1; TRBD1 aligns across 7 bases. CDR3 length: 16 residues. The V gene end was trimmed by 4 bases and the J gene end by 3 bases; junction bases not matched to a gene: 9. The germline V gene has CDR1 KGHSH and CDR2 LQKENI. The DNA for the CDR3 is TGTGCCAGCTCACAACCCGGACAGGCCGACTACAATGAGCAGTTCTTC. Encoded protein: CASSQPGQADYNEQFF.

This clone was observed a single time. The chain links TRBV7-9 to TRBJ2-2, with D perhaps matching TRBD2 (5 bases). Germline values: CDR1 SEHNR, CDR2 FQNEAQ (reference sequence). V was clipped by 3 bases and J by 1 base, with 6 bases between them. This CDR3 region has 14 residues. The CDR3 coding sequence is TGTGCCAGCAGCTTTGGGAGGAACACCGGGGAGCTGTTTTTT. Protein sequence: CASSFGRNTGELFF.

The gene calls are TRBV7-9 and TRBJ1-1, with TRBD1 matching over 8 bases. The length of the CDR3 is 14 residues. Germline loops: CDR1 SEHNR, CDR2 FQNEAQ (reference sequence). Trimming cost V 7 bases and J 3 bases; bases outside gene matches: 7. The CDR3 DNA sequence: TGTGCCAGCAATACAGGGGGTCGGGACACTGAAGCTTTCTTT. Protein product: CASNTGGRDTEAFF.

This chain joins TRBV2 and TRBJ2-3, with TRBD2 as a possible D gene (6 bases). Germline CDR1 is SNHLY and CDR2 is FYNNEI. The CDR3 totals 16 residues. Trimming took 8 bases from V and 0 from J, leaving 18 bases between them. The CDR3 reads CASVASGLSSTDTQYF. The CDR3 bases are TGTGCCAGCGTTGCTTCGGGACTGTCTAGCACAGATACGCAGTATTTT.

The V call is TRBV6-6, the J call TRBJ1-1; 7 bases map to TRBD1. The germline V gene has CDR1 MNHNY and CDR2 SVGAGI (reference sequence). The CDR3 covers 14 residues. V lost 0 bases, J lost 8 bases, and 6 bases stayed unmatched. Written as DNA, the CDR3 is TGTGCCAGCAGTTACTCGAATAAGGGGGCGGAAGCTTTCTTT. Translated, it gives CASSYSNKGAEAFF.